One and the same sample provided the 18 T cell receptor beta chains below, sequenced in a study of T cells expressing NK-cell markers. TCRdb re-called the 5' RACE reads, yielding one record per CDR3 amino acid sequence without DNA. The sample spans a few hundred thousand distinct CDR3 sequences; the ten largest clones claim around 5.3%. The sequenced material came from blood T cells: a sorted CD56 or NKG2C T cell subset, CD4+ or CD8+ T cells, or bulk PBMC T cells (not recorded which). The origin of the receptors is a man aged 18 to 70 in good health.

The rearrangement uses TRBV3-1 and TRBJ2-3; the D gene TCRdb calls, TRBD2, cannot be checked with no DNA. CDR3 size: 19 residues. Germline assignment: CDR1 LGHDT and CDR2 YNNKEL (reference sequence). The CDR3 loop reads CASSHRVLAGGSDTDTQYF.

J is TRBJ1-2 and V is TRBV3-1; the D call from TCRdb, TRBD1, cannot be confirmed without DNA. The CDR3 runs to 16 residues. CDR1 is LGHDT, CDR2 YNNKEL, per germline (reference sequence). The CDR3 loop is CASSQPGTEGNYGYTF.

This sequence joins TRBV12-3 or TRBV12-4 and TRBJ1-6; TCRdb proposes TRBD1, but this gene call is untestable without DNA. The CDR3 consists of 15 residues. CDR3 in amino acids: CASSTSWGANSPLHF.

The chain has TRBV6-1 and TRBJ2-7; TCRdb outputs TRBD2, but without DNA this stays unchecked. CDR1 is MNHNS and CDR2 is SASEGT in the germline V gene. The CDR3 consists of 15 residues. The CDR3 reads CASSNPGLAGYEQYF.

The gene calls are TRBV5-6 and TRBJ2-3. CDR1 SGHDT and CDR2 YYEEEE come from the germline V gene. There are 17 residues in the CDR3. The CDR3 protein is CASSLARGWPVEDTQYF.

CDR3: CASSRGDTYNSPLHF. This chain links TRBV28 with TRBJ1-6. Germline V CDR1 and CDR2: MDHEN, SYDVKM. This CDR3 comprises 15 residues.

The chain uses TRBV6-1 and TRBJ1-5; the TCRdb D gene call, TRBD1, has no DNA to confirm it. Germline V gives CDR1 MNHNS, CDR2 SASEGT. This CDR3 comprises 13 residues. The CDR3 spells CASRTNRGQPQHF.

V is TRBV7-8 and J is TRBJ2-3; TCRdb calls TRBD2, which cannot be checked without DNA. Germline lookup yields CDR1 SGHVS and CDR2 FQNEAQ. CDR3 length: 15 amino acids. CDR3 sequence: CASSFTSGVGDTQYF.

The rearrangement joins TRBV3-1 to TRBJ1-2; the TRBD1 assignment by TCRdb is unverifiable without DNA. Germline V gene lookup returns CDR1 LGHDT and CDR2 YNNKEL (reference sequence). This CDR3 region has 12 residues. CDR3 loop: CASSQGGRGYTF.

The rearrangement uses TRBV19 and TRBJ1-4; TCRdb names TRBD1, which stays unverified in the absence of DNA. CDR1 is LNHDA and CDR2 is SQIVND in the germline V gene (reference sequence). This CDR3 has 15 amino acids. The CDR3 sequence: CASTWAGTGAEKLFF.

V and J are TRBV20-1 and TRBJ2-4; TCRdb selects TRBD1, and the lack of DNA leaves this call unchecked. Germline CDR1 DFQATT, CDR2 SNEGSKA (reference sequence). This CDR3 has 18 residues. CDR3: CSVQGASVAFLAKNIQYF.

The chain has TRBV20-1 and TRBJ1-2; no DNA is available, so the TRBD1 call from TCRdb remains unchecked. CDR1 and CDR2 from the germline V gene are DFQATT and SNEGSKA (reference sequence). The CDR3 has 15 amino acids. CDR3 region: CSARDPGGASYGYTF.

The rearrangement links TRBV28 to TRBJ1-6; TCRdb gives TRBD1 as the D gene, but with no DNA this cannot be confirmed. The germline V gene has CDR1 MDHEN and CDR2 SYDVKM. CDR3 length: 15 amino acids. CDR3 sequence reads: CASSSTQGKGSPLHF.

The V gene is TRBV30, the J gene TRBJ1-4. CDR1 GTSNPN and CDR2 SVGIG come from the germline V gene (reference sequence). CDR3 length equals 12 residues. The CDR3: CAWSVLGEKLFF.

The V call is TRBV20-1, the J call TRBJ2-7; TCRdb's D gene call, TRBD1, goes unchecked for lack of DNA. From germline, CDR1 is DFQATT and CDR2 SNEGSKA (reference sequence). The CDR3 sequence is 15 residues long. The chain's CDR3 is CSARDAGTALYEQYF.

This chain uses TRBV18 with TRBJ2-2. The CDR3 consists of 18 residues. In germline, CDR1 is KGHSH, CDR2 LQKENI. CDR3 amino acids: CASSPPGGVSLNTGELFF. Based on the CDR3 plus reference TRBV18 and TRBJ2-2, the full variable domain is NAGVMQNPRHLVRRRGQEARLRCSPMKGHSHVYWYRQLPEEGLKFMVYLQKENIIDESGMPKERFSAEFPKEGPSILRIQQVVRGDSAAYFCASSPPGGVSLNTGELFFGEGSRLTVL.

V gene TRBV7-9 combines with J gene TRBJ2-4; TCRdb lists TRBD1, though no DNA is available to test this call. In germline, CDR1 is SEHNR, CDR2 FQNEAQ (reference sequence). The CDR3 runs to 13 residues. The CDR3 protein is CASSFGQGNIQYF.

The chain joins TRBV5-1 to TRBJ1-4. This CDR3 has 14 amino acids. Germline V gives CDR1 SGHRS, CDR2 YFSETQ. The CDR3 loop reads CASSRGSTNEKLFF.